This T cell receptor (beta chain) came from a study of blood T cells in healthy people across ages. Then a second PCR, running roughly 7 to 11 cycles, was carried out with a sample-barcoded 5' primer and a J-beta primer mix. TCRdb called the 5' RACE reads again in MiXCR, with one record for every CDR3 protein. Among roughly 650,000 distinct CDR3 sequences listed, about 30% were seen once. Samples had at least 6.5 million PBMCs isolated from them. Total RNA amounts of at least 5 micrograms were extracted per sample. Sequencing was performed on blood. The clonotype was recovered from a woman of 80 years or more in good health.

CDR3 in amino acids: CASSFYTPSYEQYF. In nucleotides, the CDR3 is TGTGCCAGCAGTTTTTATACACCTTCCTACGAGCAGTACTTC. The chain couples TRBV6-2 or TRBV6-3 to TRBJ2-4; D unresolved. TRBJ2-7 matches the DNA end more closely, so the J call is doubtful. The CDR3 spans 14 residues. Germline V gene data show CDR1 as MNHEY and CDR2 as SVGEGT.